The present entry profiles one T cell receptor (beta chain) with its context. What it recognizes is unknown. This sample was taken from a study of cytotoxic CD8 clonotypes in ibrutinib-treated CLL. With 0 bases clipped from V and 6 bases from J, the junction kept 8 bases outside the gene matches. This CDR3 has 16 amino acids. Germline V CDR1 and CDR2: SGHAT, FQNNGV. The assay was immunoSEQ multiplex PCR, and TCRdb's table has in-frame clones only and misses some. In the table there are about 330,000 clones, over 55% of which are singletons. The study's findings and limits: Baseline levels were approached again at progression, after clonality had risen at ibrutinib response. Patients showed higher baseline clonality than age-matched healthy donors, and it tracked circulating CD8+ T-cell counts.

The sample here was PBMCs, taken after 36 months of ibrutinib treatment. The J gene is TRBJ2-3, the V gene TRBV11-2, with 8 bases fitting TRBD1. This receptor was obtained from a human donor with chronic lymphocytic leukemia. The CDR3 is CASSLDGGTGRDTQYF. Written as DNA, the CDR3 is TGTGCCAGCAGCTTAGATGGGGGGACAGGCAGGGATACGCAGTATTTT.